Listed here is a single T cell receptor (beta chain). Its antigen is currently not known. Base qualities were left out, and no much larger clone turns up one base away. The hyperthyroidism patients were between 18 and 65 years old and newly diagnosed, with a disease duration of less than 2 months. Patients with uncontrolled infections, other autoimmune diseases, pregnancy or lactation were excluded. Diagnoses were established on the basis of clinical symptoms, serum thyroxine and TRAb, thyroid ultrasound, and orbital computed tomography. Blood from progressor patients was drawn when they were first diagnosed with hyperthyroidism, before any ophthalmopathy symptoms appeared. PBMCs were separated from 7.5 to 10 ml of fresh peripheral blood using Ficoll-Paque density gradient centrifugation. Progressor patients were first diagnosed with Graves' hyperthyroidism and then developed ophthalmopathy during follow-up. Trizol reagent was used to extract total RNA, and RNA quality was then checked on an Agilent 2100 Bioanalyzer.

Amplification of TCR beta CDR3 regions was carried out from RNA transcripts. The first round of RT-PCR for the TCR CDR3 was performed with the HTBI primer set and the Qiagen OneStep RT-PCR kit. A second multiplex PCR round built the libraries, followed by size selection and purification. Paired-end sequencing of the libraries was performed with 100 bp reads on an Illumina HiSeq2000. Per the original workflow: SOAPnuke was used to process the raw data, throwing out any read that contained adapters or uncalled bases, had a mean Phred below 15, or lacked an exact constant-primer or identifier match. COPE v1.2.5 was used to merge the high-quality paired reads, and each unique nucleotide sequence was defined as a clonotype. MiTCR v1.1 was used to align the clonotypes against IMGT TRBV, TRBD and TRBJ reference segments. The analysis was restricted to V-J combinations with a frequency above 0.0001, which together covered 99% to 99.2% of the repertoires. The TCS score was defined as F50 (clonal expansion) divided by E x V (chaos), with BLOSUM62-based TCRdist calculated between CDR3 peptides within each V-J. Welch's t-statistics and random forest reduced 500 to 650 V-J features to 13, which were used in a naive Bayes classifier (R e1071). TCRdb itself trimmed the public reads at Q25 with fastp, ran MiXCR and retained productive beta chains. Each entry merges the rows of one CDR3 protein and shows their most common DNA and genes. These V and J calls are TCRdb output, not the study's own analysis. This sample holds around 700,000 distinct CDR3 sequences; about 17% were observed only once. Of the sample, 16% is held by the ten largest clones.

This sample was included in a study of T cells in Graves' hyperthyroidism and ophthalmopathy (dated by TCRdb to the late 2010s). About the full investigation: Peripheral blood samples were taken at initial diagnosis, before any treatment was given. TCR V-J signatures able to tell the groups apart were searched for in a discovery cohort of approximately 95 patients, of whom about 40 had Graves' ophthalmopathy and under 65 had stable Graves' hyperthyroidism. Prospective prediction of ophthalmopathy was tested in an independent validation cohort of about 19 hyperthyroidism patients and around 16 patients who later progressed to ophthalmopathy. The 100 discovery patients were randomly split 7:3 into training and test sets. The study also compared thyroid tissue and blood T-cell repertoires from 5 to 7 Graves' hyperthyroidism patients. Following sampling, methimazole starting at 30 mg daily was given to hyperthyroidism patients, and high-dose intravenous methylprednisolone was given to ophthalmopathy patients. The paper reports TCR Vbeta CDR3 sequencing of fewer than 150 peripheral blood samples: 40 or so ophthalmopathy, around 80 hyperthyroidism and around 17 progressor patients. The full study reports these points: Most expanded thyroid clonotypes (frequency above 0.001) were also found in blood, which suggests that blood repertoires may mirror thyroid immune responses. A 13 V-J signature model separated ophthalmopathy from stable hyperthyroidism, with roughly 88% sensitivity and 81.08% specificity in cross-validation and 80%/75% in testing. During validation, the model predicted progression to ophthalmopathy a median of approximately 7 months ahead of onset, with almost 71% sensitivity and 72.22% specificity. No statistical method was used to set the sample size in advance, and investigators knew the group allocation.

The CDR3 starts with the cysteine, ends with the phenylalanine, and has 17 residues. CDR3 DNA only is kept here, 51 bases in frame from base 1. V drops 4 bases and J drops 0 bases, leaving 16 bases in between. CDR1 and CDR2, looked up from the germline V gene (reference sequence), are LNHDA and SQIVND. Recombination connected TRBV19 to TRBJ2-1; a tentative D call is TRBD2 (6 bases match). The receptor comes from a woman aged 50 to 60 with Graves' hyperthyroidism that later progressed to Graves' ophthalmopathy. What was sequenced was blood. The CDR3 reads as follows: CASSTPGTAVSYNEQFF. The nucleotides read TGTGCCAGTAGTACCCCTGGGACTGCCGTCTCCTACAATGAGCAGTTCTTC.